This entry lists 17 T cell receptor beta chains sequenced from one sample in a study of beta chain features in type 1 diabetes. Reverse transcribing all isolated RNA meant expressed TCRB transcripts were sequenced. The assay was immunoSEQ multiplex PCR, and TCRdb's table has in-frame clones only and misses some. Among roughly 370,000 clones listed, about 14% were seen once. Sequenced material: naive CD4+ T cells from blood. The source of these receptors is a man aged 25-45 years in good health.

This clone was picked up a small number of times. The sample carries other DNA sequences with the same CDR3. The chain is built from TRBV2 and TRBJ2-5; D not certain. This CDR3 is 10 amino acids long. Germline lookup yields CDR1 SNHLY and CDR2 FYNNEI. The V and J ends lost 8 bases and 2 bases respectively, with 3 bases between them. The CDR3 sequence: CASSQETQYF. In DNA, the CDR3 is TGTGCCAGCTCTCAAGAGACCCAGTACTTC.

The chain joins TRBV5-4 to TRBJ2-4; TRBD1 matches 8 bases. V shed 4 bases and J 2 bases; nucleotides not matched to a gene: 8. CDR1 is SGHNT, CDR2 YYREEE, per germline (reference sequence). CDR3 length: 16 amino acids. The CDR3 protein is CASSTGTGETKNIQYF. CDR3 bases: TGTGCCAGCAGCACGGGGACAGGCGAAACCAAAAACATTCAGTACTTC.

The chain carries TRBV2 and TRBJ2-1; TRBD2 is a possible D gene (5 bases). Germline V gene data show CDR1 as SNHLY and CDR2 as FYNNEI. Deletions cut 4 bases from V and 15 bases from J, with 16 bases between. The CDR3 covers 12 residues. CDR3 nucleotides: TGTGCCAGCAGTGTTGGAGGTCGGCTTGGGTTCTTC. This encodes CASSVGGRLGFF.

This clone was counted between two and nine times. This rearrangement joins TRBV4-1 to TRBJ1-5; the D is unclear. The CDR3 spans 14 residues. Germline loops: CDR1 MGHRA, CDR2 YSYEKL. Trimming left V 3 bases short and J 2 bases short, with 8 bases between. CDR3 protein: CASSHRTRNQPQHF. CDR3 nucleotide sequence: TGCGCCAGCAGCCACCGCACCCGCAATCAGCCCCAGCATTTT.

This clone came up a few times. The chain has TRBV29-1 and TRBJ1-1; a weak D match, TRBD1 (5 bases). The CDR3 sequence is 13 residues long. V lost 4 bases and J 5 bases, leaving 14 bases between the germline ends. CDR1 SQVTM and CDR2 ANQGSEA come from the germline V gene. For the CDR3, the DNA is TGCAGCGTTGTTAGCAGGGTGGGGACTGAAGCTTTCTTT. It translates to CSVVSRVGTEAFF.

This clone was recorded a few times. The chain recombines TRBV7-9 with TRBJ2-1, with 7 bases identical to TRBD2. Germline V CDR1 and CDR2: SEHNR, FQNEAQ (reference sequence). V shed 5 bases and J 8 bases; nucleotides not matched to a gene: 18. This CDR3 contains 17 residues. The CDR3 bases are TGTGCCAGCAGCGTGTTAGAAAGAGGCGGGAGATGGGATGAGCAGTTCTTC. This translates into CASSVLERGGRWDEQFF.

The J gene is TRBJ2-3, the V gene TRBV5-4; the match to TRBD1 covers 8 bases. Per germline, CDR1 SGHNT and CDR2 YYREEE (reference sequence). The CDR3 extends over 15 amino acids. The ends lost 5 bases at V and 2 bases at J; junction bases unmatched: 7. CDR3 sequence reads: CASSRQGKDTDTQYF. CDR3 coding DNA: TGTGCCAGCAGTAGACAGGGGAAGGACACAGATACGCAGTATTTT.

The genes are TRBV6-5 and TRBJ2-7, with D tentatively TRBD1 (5 bases). The CDR3 has 14 residues. V was trimmed by 9 bases and J by 2 bases, leaving 17 bases between them. Germline CDR1 reads MNHEY; CDR2 reads SVGAGI. CDR3 bases: TGTGCCAGGGAGTCGGCAGGGATTCCCTACGAGCAGTACGTC. This translates into CARESAGIPYEQYV.

The V and J genes are TRBV12-5 and TRBJ2-7; D remains unclear. The CDR3 loop spans 10 amino acids. CDR1 LGHNT and CDR2 FRNRAP come from the germline V gene. V was pared by 6 bases and J by 3 bases, with 3 bases between. The CDR3 region is CASGNYEQYF. The CDR3 bases are TGTGCTAGTGGCAACTACGAGCAGTACTTC.

The chain joins TRBV28 to TRBJ2-6; D is perhaps TRBD1 (6 bases). Trimming took 5 bases from V and 0 from J, leaving 14 bases between them. The germline CDR1 and CDR2 sequences are MDHEN and SYDVKM. There are 17 residues in the CDR3. CDR3 nucleotide sequence: TGTGCCAGCAGTGGGGCAGGGGTAAACTCTGGGGCCAACGTCCTGACTTTC. The encoded protein is CASSGAGVNSGANVLTF.

The table lists this clone with many counts. The CDR3 sequence: CAWSQVTGELFF. Here the CDR3 DNA reads TGTGCCTGGAGCCAGGTTACCGGGGAGCTGTTTTTT. V and J are TRBV30 and TRBJ2-2; no definite D call. There are 12 residues in the CDR3. The V and J ends lost 3 bases and 5 bases respectively, with 7 bases between them. The germline V gene encodes CDR1 GTSNPN and CDR2 SVGIG (reference sequence).

This clone was seen only a few times. The V call is TRBV7-9, the J call TRBJ2-2; tentative D call: TRBD1 (6 bases). V lost 6 bases to trimming and J lost 5 bases, with 7 bases between them. The CDR3 consists of 12 residues. Germline CDR1 is SEHNR and CDR2 is FQNEAQ (reference sequence). CDR3 loop: CASSTGTGELFF. CDR3 DNA sequence: TGTGCCAGCAGTACAGGGACCGGGGAGCTGTTTTTT.

Only a few counts were recorded for this clone. This chain joins TRBV7-2 and TRBJ1-5, with 10 bases that match TRBD1. The V gene end was trimmed by 5 bases and the J gene end by 5 bases; junction bases not matched to a gene: 9. The germline gives CDR1 SGHTA, CDR2 FQGNSA. CDR3 size: 16 residues. As DNA, the CDR3 is TGTGCCAGCAGCCCCTCGGGACAGGGGCTATATCAGCCCCAGCATTTT. Its translation: CASSPSGQGLYQPQHF.

In its sample, this clone was seen a few times. The V call is TRBV5-1, the J call TRBJ1-3; D gene uncertain. The CDR3 is made up of 14 amino acids. The V and J ends lost 4 bases and 0 bases respectively, with 8 bases between them. Germline CDR1 and CDR2: SGHRS and YFSETQ. This CDR3 reads CASSAGDSGNTIYF. Written as DNA, the CDR3 is TGCGCCAGCAGCGCAGGAGACTCTGGAAACACCATATATTTT.

In its sample, this clone was seen a few times. The chain carries TRBV7-9 and TRBJ1-2; weak D call: TRBD1 (5 bases). The ends were cut back, 1 base at V and 2 bases at J, with 14 bases in the middle. In germline, CDR1 is SEHNR, CDR2 FQNEAQ (reference sequence). The CDR3 length is 16 residues. The chain's CDR3 is CASSLDSWGENYGYTF. The CDR3 DNA reads TGTGCCAGCAGCTTAGATTCCTGGGGCGAGAACTATGGCTACACCTTC.

This chain connects TRBV5-1 to TRBJ2-2; D gene uncertain. This CDR3 has 13 amino acids. Trimming removed 4 bases from V and 2 bases from J, with 6 bases in between. Germline V gene data show CDR1 as SGHRS and CDR2 as YFSETQ. CDR3 sequence (DNA): TGCGCCAGCAGCATAGCCAACACCGGGGAGCTGTTTTTT. It yields the protein CASSIANTGELFF.

This clone was detected only a few times. The chain links TRBV7-2 to TRBJ2-3, with 10 nucleotides matching TRBD2. Trimming removed 5 bases from V and 1 base from J; junction bases left unmatched: 9. Germline CDR1 SGHTA, CDR2 FQGNSA. The CDR3 extends over 17 amino acids. As DNA, the CDR3 is TGTGCCAGCAGCGTTAGCGGGAGGAGCGTGGGCACAGATACGCAGTATTTT. Its translation: CASSVSGRSVGTDTQYF.